This paragraph reports one T cell receptor beta chain. As yet, its antigen is unknown. This specimen comes from a study of T cells in Graves' hyperthyroidism and ophthalmopathy. The CDR3 sequence is 16 residues long. Trimming took off 6 bases at V and 2 bases at J, with 17 bases between the two ends. Looked up from germline, CDR1 is MNHNS and CDR2 is SASEGT. Patients between 18 and 65 years old had hyperthyroidism, newly diagnosed and lasting under 2 months. TCR beta CDR3 regions were amplified from RNA transcripts. A first-round RT-PCR of the TCR CDR3 used the HTBI primer set. MiXCR was run by TCRdb on the multiplex PCR reads, yielding one entry per CDR3 protein. Counted here are approximately 640,000 distinct CDR3 sequences, around 15% occurring once; the ten biggest clones make up 3.5% to 4%. The study's findings and limits: Peripheral blood also featured most of the thyroid clonotypes expanded above 0.001. Prediction of ophthalmopathy progression came a median approximately 6.6 months pre-onset.

Specimen: blood. This receptor was taken from a woman aged 25-40 years with Graves' hyperthyroidism. The chain employs TRBV6-1 and TRBJ1-5; weak D call: TRBD1 (6 bases). The CDR3 loop is CASRSSSRGGNQPQHF. In DNA form, the CDR3 reads TGTGCCAGCAGGTCAAGTAGCAGGGGTGGCAATCAGCCCCAGCATTTT.